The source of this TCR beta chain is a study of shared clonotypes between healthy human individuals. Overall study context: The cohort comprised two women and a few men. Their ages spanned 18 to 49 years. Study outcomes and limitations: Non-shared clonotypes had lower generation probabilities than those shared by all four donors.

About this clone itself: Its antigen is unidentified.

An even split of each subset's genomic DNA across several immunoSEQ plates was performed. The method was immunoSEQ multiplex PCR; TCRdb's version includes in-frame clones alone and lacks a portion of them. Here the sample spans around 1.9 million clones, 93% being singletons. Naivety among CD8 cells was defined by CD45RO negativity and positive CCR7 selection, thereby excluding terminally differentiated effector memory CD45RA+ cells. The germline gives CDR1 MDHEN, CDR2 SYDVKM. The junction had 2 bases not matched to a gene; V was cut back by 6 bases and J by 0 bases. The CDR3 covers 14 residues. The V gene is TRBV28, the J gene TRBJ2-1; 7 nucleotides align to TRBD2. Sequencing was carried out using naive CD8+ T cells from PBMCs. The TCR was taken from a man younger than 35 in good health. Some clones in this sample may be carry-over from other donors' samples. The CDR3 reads CASSLAASYNEQFF. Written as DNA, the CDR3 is TGTGCCAGCAGCCTAGCGGCCTCCTACAATGAGCAGTTCTTC.